The rows below give T cell receptor beta chains drawn from one sample of a study of cytomegalovirus exposure and HLA in healthy donors. TCRdb keeps only in-frame clones here, not all; method: immunoSEQ multiplex PCR. The table includes about 110,000 clones, over 60% detected once. Sequenced sample: PBMCs. The receptor set was obtained from a woman in her twenties or thirties in good health and CMV-seronegative. Each CDR3 is given with its conserved first and last residue. The D gene is left open where the match is weak. For some rows the clone size is stated as once, few or many, or as a class when expanded; others skip it.

clone size: -; D gene: -; J gene: TRBJ2-7; V gene: TRBV6-1; CDR3 protein: CATRKGASQIYEQYF; CDR3 DNA: TGTGCCACCCGAAAAGGGGCCAGTCAGATTTACGAGCAGTACTTC
clone size: -; D gene: TRBD2; J gene: TRBJ2-2; V gene: TRBV2; CDR3 protein: CASSGSSGRPGELFF; CDR3 DNA: TGTGCCAGCAGTGGGTCTAGCGGGCGCCCCGGGGAGCTGTTTTTT
clone size: -; D gene: TRBD2; J gene: TRBJ2-2; V gene: TRBV4-3; CDR3 protein: CASSQDSWSSGATGELFF; CDR3 DNA: TGCGCCAGCAGCCAAGATTCTTGGTCTAGCGGGGCCACCGGGGAGCTGTTTTTT
clone size: few; D gene: -; J gene: TRBJ2-3; V gene: TRBV15; CDR3 protein: CATSRDRERPSQYF; CDR3 DNA: TGTGCCACCAGCAGAGATCGGGAGCGTCCATCGCAGTATTTT
clone size: -; D gene: -; J gene: TRBJ2-7; V gene: TRBV27; CDR3 protein: CASSFVGRAYEQYF; CDR3 DNA: TGTGCCAGCAGTTTCGTAGGCCGGGCCTACGAGCAGTACTTC
clone size: -; D gene: -; J gene: TRBJ1-6; V gene: TRBV7-9; CDR3 protein: CASSAPAGSKYNSPLHF; CDR3 DNA: TGTGCCAGCAGCGCCCCGGCCGGGTCAAAGTATAATTCACCCCTCCACTTT
clone size: -; D gene: TRBD2; J gene: TRBJ2-5; V gene: TRBV29-1; CDR3 protein: CSVIQGGLETQYF; CDR3 DNA: TGCAGCGTTATCCAGGGAGGGTTAGAGACCCAGTACTTC
clone size: -; D gene: -; J gene: TRBJ1-6; V gene: TRBV5-4; CDR3 protein: CASSWKQGADSPLHF; CDR3 DNA: TGTGCCAGCAGCTGGAAACAGGGAGCGGATTCACCCCTCCACTTT
clone size: -; D gene: -; J gene: TRBJ2-7; V gene: TRBV10-3; CDR3 protein: CAISDKSSYEQYF; CDR3 DNA: TGTGCCATCAGTGATAAAAGCTCCTACGAGCAGTACTTC
clone size: -; D gene: -; J gene: TRBJ2-3; V gene: TRBV4-1; CDR3 protein: CASSQDRAGNTDTQYF; CDR3 DNA: TGCGCCAGCAGCCAAGATAGGGCAGGGAACACAGATACGCAGTATTTT
clone size: -; D gene: TRBD1; J gene: TRBJ2-1; V gene: TRBV13; CDR3 protein: CASSWETGGNEQFF; CDR3 DNA: TGTGCCAGCAGCTGGGAGACAGGGGGGAACGAGCAGTTCTTC
clone size: -; D gene: -; J gene: TRBJ2-7; V gene: TRBV11-2; CDR3 protein: CASSSGQFRREQYF; CDR3 DNA: TGTGCCAGCAGCTCAGGGCAGTTTAGGCGGGAGCAGTACTTC
clone size: -; D gene: -; J gene: TRBJ2-6; V gene: TRBV7-3; CDR3 protein: CASSRQGSGANVLTF; CDR3 DNA: TGTGCCAGCAGCCGCCAGGGGTCTGGGGCCAACGTCCTGACTTTC
clone size: -; D gene: TRBD2; J gene: TRBJ2-1; V gene: TRBV4-3; CDR3 protein: CASSQGETGLAYNEQFF; CDR3 DNA: TGCGCCAGCAGCCAAGGGGAAACGGGACTAGCCTACAATGAGCAGTTCTTC
clone size: -; D gene: -; J gene: TRBJ2-7; V gene: TRBV30; CDR3 protein: CAWSRGGGSYEQYF; CDR3 DNA: TGTGCCTGGAGTCGCGGAGGAGGGTCCTACGAGCAGTACTTC
clone size: -; D gene: TRBD2; J gene: TRBJ2-2; V gene: TRBV4-3; CDR3 protein: CASSPWTSGSDTGELFF; CDR3 DNA: TGCGCCAGCAGCCCCTGGACTAGCGGGAGCGACACCGGGGAGCTGTTTTTT
clone size: -; D gene: TRBD2; J gene: TRBJ2-1; V gene: TRBV5-6; CDR3 protein: CASSATSGAASSYNEQFF; CDR3 DNA: TGTGCCAGCAGCGCCACTAGCGGGGCTGCCAGCTCCTACAATGAGCAGTTCTTC
clone size: once; D gene: TRBD1; J gene: TRBJ1-2; V gene: TRBV30; CDR3 protein: CAWSSGTDVNYGYTF; CDR3 DNA: TGTGCCTGGAGTTCCGGGACAGACGTTAACTATGGCTACACCTTC
clone size: few; D gene: -; J gene: TRBJ1-1; V gene: TRBV7-9; CDR3 protein: CASSLTSGDTEAFF; CDR3 DNA: TGTGCCAGCAGCTTGACTTCAGGGGACACTGAAGCTTTCTTT
clone size: -; D gene: -; J gene: TRBJ1-5; V gene: TRBV7-2; CDR3 protein: CASSLFDSSNQPQHF; CDR3 DNA: TGTGCCAGCAGCTTATTCGACAGTAGCAATCAGCCCCAGCATTTT
clone size: once; D gene: TRBD1; J gene: TRBJ2-5; V gene: TRBV5-1; CDR3 protein: CASSIGTGVETQYF; CDR3 DNA: TGCGCCAGCAGCATTGGGACAGGGGTGGAGACCCAGTACTTC
clone size: -; D gene: -; J gene: TRBJ2-2; V gene: TRBV4-3; CDR3 protein: CASSPSGQVNTGELFF; CDR3 DNA: TGCGCCAGCAGCCCTTCAGGGCAGGTGAACACCGGGGAGCTGTTTTTT
clone size: -; D gene: -; J gene: TRBJ2-7; V gene: TRBV6-5; CDR3 protein: CASSYAGFSYEQYF; CDR3 DNA: TGTGCCAGCAGTTACGCGGGGTTCTCCTACGAGCAGTACTTC
clone size: -; D gene: TRBD2; J gene: TRBJ2-5; V gene: TRBV5-6; CDR3 protein: CASSGWGLAGKETQYF; CDR3 DNA: TGTGCCAGCAGCGGATGGGGACTAGCGGGAAAAGAGACCCAGTACTTC
clone size: -; D gene: TRBD1; J gene: TRBJ2-7; V gene: TRBV30; CDR3 protein: CAWSVQGAYEQYF; CDR3 DNA: TGTGCCTGGAGTGTACAGGGGGCATACGAGCAGTACTTC
clone size: -; D gene: -; J gene: TRBJ1-4; V gene: TRBV18; CDR3 protein: CASSSIQGATNEKLFF; CDR3 DNA: TGTGCCAGCTCATCGATACAGGGTGCAACTAATGAAAAACTGTTTTTT
clone size: -; D gene: -; J gene: TRBJ1-2; V gene: TRBV19; CDR3 protein: CASSMRGRTGYGYTF; CDR3 DNA: TGTGCCAGTAGTATGAGGGGGAGAACTGGGTATGGCTACACCTTC
clone size: -; D gene: -; J gene: TRBJ1-4; V gene: TRBV6-6; CDR3 protein: CASSSQGSTNEKLFF; CDR3 DNA: TGTGCCAGCAGCTCCCAGGGGTCTACTAATGAAAAACTGTTTTTT
clone size: -; D gene: TRBD1; J gene: TRBJ2-7; V gene: TRBV27; CDR3 protein: CASSPGQWYEQYF; CDR3 DNA: TGTGCCAGCAGTCCGGGACAGTGGTACGAGCAGTACTTC
clone size: -; D gene: -; J gene: TRBJ1-2; V gene: TRBV28; CDR3 protein: CASSPPGYGYTF; CDR3 DNA: TGTGCCAGCAGCCCACCGGGTTATGGCTACACCTTC
clone size: -; D gene: TRBD1; J gene: TRBJ1-1; V gene: TRBV29-1; CDR3 protein: CSVERQGRTEAFF; CDR3 DNA: TGCAGCGTTGAAAGACAGGGACGGACTGAAGCTTTCTTT
clone size: -; D gene: TRBD1; J gene: TRBJ2-7; V gene: TRBV5-1; CDR3 protein: CASSLRTSGTASYEQYF; CDR3 DNA: TGCGCCAGCAGCTTGCGCACTTCCGGGACAGCATCCTACGAGCAGTACTTC
clone size: -; D gene: TRBD1; J gene: TRBJ1-2; V gene: TRBV30; CDR3 protein: CAWIRDSQHGYTF; CDR3 DNA: TGTGCCTGGATCCGGGACAGCCAACATGGCTACACCTTC
clone size: -; D gene: TRBD1; J gene: TRBJ2-7; V gene: TRBV6-6; CDR3 protein: CASSHGQGEYEQYF; CDR3 DNA: TGTGCCAGCAGCCACGGACAGGGGGAGTACGAGCAGTACTTC
clone size: -; D gene: -; J gene: TRBJ1-1; V gene: TRBV30; CDR3 protein: CAWSAGEGTEAFF; CDR3 DNA: TGTGCCTGGAGTGCAGGGGAGGGAACTGAAGCTTTCTTT
clone size: -; D gene: TRBD1; J gene: TRBJ1-6; V gene: TRBV11-2; CDR3 protein: CASSLQGATGSPLHF; CDR3 DNA: TGTGCCAGCAGCTTACAGGGGGCAACGGGTTCACCCCTCCACTTT
clone size: -; D gene: TRBD2; J gene: TRBJ2-7; V gene: TRBV6-6; CDR3 protein: CASTSTTSGPGEQYF; CDR3 DNA: TGTGCCAGCACTTCCACGACTAGCGGGCCCGGAGAGCAGTACTTC
clone size: -; D gene: TRBD2; J gene: TRBJ2-2; V gene: TRBV5-1; CDR3 protein: CASSSLAANTGELFF; CDR3 DNA: TGCGCCAGCAGCTCACTAGCGGCCAACACCGGGGAGCTGTTTTTT
clone size: -; D gene: -; J gene: TRBJ2-6; V gene: TRBV18; CDR3 protein: CASSEGLAGANVLTF; CDR3 DNA: TGTGCCAGCTCAGAAGGACTGGCTGGGGCCAACGTCCTGACTTTC
clone size: -; D gene: TRBD2; J gene: TRBJ2-5; V gene: TRBV30; CDR3 protein: CAWSPVAGGLQETQYF; CDR3 DNA: TGTGCCTGGAGTCCCGTGGCGGGGGGGCTCCAAGAGACCCAGTACTTC
clone size: few; D gene: TRBD1; J gene: TRBJ2-5; V gene: TRBV6-6; CDR3 protein: CASSYSLAGGNETQYF; CDR3 DNA: TGTGCCAGCAGTTACTCTCTTGCAGGGGGTAACGAGACCCAGTACTTC
clone size: -; D gene: TRBD1; J gene: TRBJ1-1; V gene: TRBV6-5; CDR3 protein: CASRGQGLNTEAFF; CDR3 DNA: TGTGCCAGCAGGGGACAGGGACTAAACACTGAAGCTTTCTTT
clone size: -; D gene: -; J gene: TRBJ1-1; V gene: TRBV30; CDR3 protein: CAWTGGVTEAFF; CDR3 DNA: TGTGCCTGGACAGGAGGGGTGACTGAAGCTTTCTTT